A selection of T cell receptor beta chains follows, all from one sample in a study of blood T cell repertoires in COVID-19. The protocol was immunoSEQ multiplex PCR, while the TCRdb copy is restricted to in-frame clones and leaves out a portion. This table has fewer than 250,000 clones, about 85% appearing once. The sequenced sample was peripheral blood. These receptors all stem from a human donor in a cohort sampled during active COVID-19. CDR3s include the opening cysteine and the closing phenylalanine or tryptophan. D genes are given only for firm matches. The size field is filled for only some rows; it gives once, few, many or a size class.

d_gene: TRBD1
abundance: -
j_gene: TRBJ2-1
v_gene: TRBV29-1
CDR3aa: CSVTGTGDGNEQFF
CDR3nt: TGCAGCGTGACCGGGACAGGGGACGGCAATGAGCAGTTCTTC

d_gene: TRBD1
abundance: -
j_gene: TRBJ1-1
v_gene: TRBV7-9
CDR3aa: CASSLLGQRTEAFF
CDR3nt: TGTGCCAGCAGCCTCCTGGGACAGAGGACTGAAGCTTTCTTT

d_gene: -
abundance: -
j_gene: TRBJ1-5
v_gene: TRBV3-1/TRBV3-2
CDR3aa: CASSQGRHSNQPQHF
CDR3nt: TGTGCCAGCAGCCAAGGACGACACAGCAATCAGCCCCAGCATTTT

d_gene: TRBD1
abundance: -
j_gene: TRBJ2-1
v_gene: TRBV6-5
CDR3aa: CASGDRVDEQFF
CDR3nt: TGTGCCAGCGGGGACAGGGTTGATGAGCAGTTCTTC

d_gene: TRBD1
abundance: -
j_gene: TRBJ1-1
v_gene: TRBV5-1
CDR3aa: CASSSLQGGNTEAFF
CDR3nt: TGCGCCAGCAGCTCGCTCCAGGGGGGGAACACTGAAGCTTTCTTT

d_gene: TRBD2
abundance: -
j_gene: TRBJ2-3
v_gene: TRBV10-2
CDR3aa: CASSERLAGGPYTQYF
CDR3nt: TGCGCCAGCAGTGAGAGACTAGCGGGGGGGCCATATACGCAGTATTTT

d_gene: TRBD2
abundance: -
j_gene: TRBJ2-1
v_gene: TRBV15
CDR3aa: CATSRGFRDYHNEQFF
CDR3nt: TGTGCCACCAGCAGAGGGTTCCGGGACTACCACAATGAGCAGTTCTTC

d_gene: -
abundance: -
j_gene: TRBJ1-2
v_gene: TRBV20-1
CDR3aa: CSARGGGGYTF
CDR3nt: TGCAGTGCTAGAGGGGGGGGCGGCTACACCTTC

d_gene: TRBD1
abundance: -
j_gene: TRBJ1-2
v_gene: TRBV2
CDR3aa: CASSLTQGVRGYTF
CDR3nt: TGTGCCAGCAGCCTAACACAGGGGGTTAGGGGCTACACCTTC

d_gene: TRBD1
abundance: -
j_gene: TRBJ1-1
v_gene: TRBV28
CDR3aa: CASSSAGQGQGDTEAFF
CDR3nt: TGTGCCAGCAGTTCGGCCGGGCAGGGACAGGGGGACACTGAAGCTTTCTTT

d_gene: -
abundance: few
j_gene: TRBJ1-1
v_gene: TRBV5-4
CDR3aa: CASSGYRNTEAFF
CDR3nt: TGTGCCAGCAGCGGGTACAGGAACACTGAAGCTTTCTTT

d_gene: -
abundance: -
j_gene: TRBJ2-3
v_gene: TRBV4-1
CDR3aa: CASSQSKGSDTQYF
CDR3nt: TGCGCCAGCAGCCAAAGTAAGGGGTCAGATACGCAGTATTTT

d_gene: -
abundance: -
j_gene: TRBJ1-1
v_gene: TRBV18
CDR3aa: CASSPTTEEAFF
CDR3nt: TGTGCCAGCTCACCGACAACAGAAGAAGCTTTCTTT

d_gene: -
abundance: -
j_gene: TRBJ2-3
v_gene: TRBV9
CDR3aa: CASSVGGGGTDTQYF
CDR3nt: TGTGCCAGCAGCGTAGGCGGGGGCGGCACAGATACGCAGTATTTT

d_gene: -
abundance: -
j_gene: TRBJ2-1
v_gene: TRBV29-1
CDR3aa: CSVRTDRFNEQFF
CDR3nt: TGCAGCGTTCGGACAGATAGGTTCAATGAGCAGTTCTTC

d_gene: -
abundance: once
j_gene: TRBJ2-7
v_gene: TRBV6-5
CDR3aa: CASSSGWSEQYF
CDR3nt: TGTGCCAGCAGCTCAGGATGGTCGGAGCAGTACTTC

d_gene: TRBD2
abundance: -
j_gene: TRBJ2-5
v_gene: TRBV5-6
CDR3aa: CASSLFSGSETQYF
CDR3nt: TGTGCCAGCAGCTTGTTTAGCGGGAGTGAGACCCAGTACTTC

d_gene: TRBD2
abundance: once
j_gene: TRBJ2-1
v_gene: TRBV9
CDR3aa: CASSVVREGMGEQFF
CDR3nt: TGTGCCAGCAGCGTAGTTCGGGAGGGGATGGGTGAGCAGTTCTTC

d_gene: TRBD2
abundance: -
j_gene: TRBJ2-7
v_gene: TRBV28
CDR3aa: CASSSPTSGSYEQYF
CDR3nt: TGTGCCAGCAGTTCCCCTACTAGCGGCTCCTACGAGCAGTACTTC

d_gene: -
abundance: few
j_gene: TRBJ2-5
v_gene: TRBV7-9
CDR3aa: CASSLEPGAGETQYF
CDR3nt: TGTGCCAGCAGCTTAGAACCGGGAGCCGGGGAGACCCAGTACTTC

d_gene: -
abundance: -
j_gene: TRBJ2-1
v_gene: TRBV19
CDR3aa: CASRRTDRRDNEQFF
CDR3nt: TGTGCCAGTCGAAGGACAGACCGACGTGACAATGAGCAGTTCTTC

d_gene: -
abundance: -
j_gene: TRBJ1-6
v_gene: TRBV20-1
CDR3aa: CSASTANNSPLHF
CDR3nt: TGCAGTGCTAGTACAGCTAATAATTCACCCCTCCACTTT

d_gene: TRBD2
abundance: few
j_gene: TRBJ2-3
v_gene: TRBV7-3
CDR3aa: CASSKTSGETDTQYF
CDR3nt: TGTGCCAGCAGCAAAACTAGCGGGGAAACAGATACGCAGTATTTT

d_gene: -
abundance: few
j_gene: TRBJ1-2
v_gene: TRBV2
CDR3aa: CASRADRRYGYTF
CDR3nt: TGTGCCAGCAGAGCCGACAGGCGCTATGGCTACACCTTC

d_gene: TRBD1
abundance: few
j_gene: TRBJ2-5
v_gene: TRBV7-2
CDR3aa: CASSLDRGLQETQYF
CDR3nt: TGTGCCAGCAGCTTAGACAGGGGGCTCCAAGAGACCCAGTACTTC

d_gene: -
abundance: -
j_gene: TRBJ2-3
v_gene: TRBV5-1
CDR3aa: CASSLEGNTDTQYF
CDR3nt: TGCGCCAGCAGCTTGGAGGGGAACACAGATACGCAGTATTTT

d_gene: -
abundance: once
j_gene: TRBJ1-5
v_gene: TRBV6-5
CDR3aa: CASRVTGNNQPQHF
CDR3nt: TGTGCCAGCAGAGTAACAGGGAACAATCAGCCCCAGCATTTT

d_gene: -
abundance: -
j_gene: TRBJ2-4
v_gene: TRBV18
CDR3aa: CASSPRTAAKNIQYF
CDR3nt: TGTGCCAGCTCACCACGGACAGCAGCCAAAAACATTCAGTACTTC

d_gene: TRBD1
abundance: -
j_gene: TRBJ1-2
v_gene: TRBV3-1/TRBV3-2
CDR3aa: CASSQKRDRDEYGYTF
CDR3nt: TGTGCCAGCAGCCAAAAACGAGACAGGGACGAATATGGCTACACCTTC

d_gene: TRBD1
abundance: -
j_gene: TRBJ2-1
v_gene: TRBV6-5
CDR3aa: CASSYYLRGPDNEQFF
CDR3nt: TGTGCCAGCAGTTATTACCTCAGGGGGCCCGACAATGAGCAGTTCTTC

d_gene: -
abundance: -
j_gene: TRBJ2-1
v_gene: TRBV5-1
CDR3aa: CASSLERQGYNEQFF
CDR3nt: TGCGCCAGCAGCTTGGAACGTCAGGGATACAATGAGCAGTTCTTC

d_gene: TRBD1
abundance: -
j_gene: TRBJ2-2
v_gene: TRBV9
CDR3aa: CASSLQGAPNTGELFF
CDR3nt: TGTGCCAGCAGCCTACAGGGGGCCCCGAACACCGGGGAGCTGTTTTTT

d_gene: TRBD1
abundance: -
j_gene: TRBJ1-4
v_gene: TRBV9
CDR3aa: CASSVSGTAKNEKLFF
CDR3nt: TGTGCCAGCAGCGTAAGTGGGACAGCCAAGAATGAAAAACTGTTTTTT

d_gene: TRBD2
abundance: -
j_gene: TRBJ2-1
v_gene: TRBV6-1
CDR3aa: CASSEGLAGNEQFF
CDR3nt: TGTGCCAGCAGTGAAGGACTAGCGGGGAATGAGCAGTTCTTC

d_gene: TRBD2
abundance: -
j_gene: TRBJ2-5
v_gene: TRBV7-3
CDR3aa: CASSLNGGGSVTQYF
CDR3nt: TGTGCCAGCAGCTTAAATGGCGGGGGGTCGGTGACCCAGTACTTC

d_gene: -
abundance: -
j_gene: TRBJ2-3
v_gene: TRBV3-1/TRBV3-2
CDR3aa: CASSQGAGDTQYF
CDR3nt: TGTGCCAGCAGCCAAGGAGCGGGTGATACGCAGTATTTT

d_gene: TRBD2
abundance: -
j_gene: TRBJ2-1
v_gene: TRBV2
CDR3aa: CASSGLADYQFF
CDR3nt: TGTGCCAGCAGTGGCCTAGCGGACTACCAGTTCTTC

d_gene: TRBD2
abundance: -
j_gene: TRBJ2-1
v_gene: TRBV29-1
CDR3aa: CSVAGLAGPGPSSYNEQFF
CDR3nt: TGCAGCGTCGCAGGACTAGCGGGACCGGGCCCGAGCTCCTACAATGAGCAGTTCTTC

d_gene: -
abundance: -
j_gene: TRBJ2-1
v_gene: TRBV30
CDR3aa: CAWSRQAGEQFF
CDR3nt: TGTGCCTGGAGTAGACAGGCGGGTGAGCAGTTCTTC

d_gene: TRBD1
abundance: -
j_gene: TRBJ1-1
v_gene: TRBV30
CDR3aa: CAWSPGTGNTEAFF
CDR3nt: TGTGCCTGGAGTCCCGGGACAGGGAACACTGAAGCTTTCTTT

d_gene: TRBD1
abundance: -
j_gene: TRBJ2-7
v_gene: TRBV15
CDR3aa: CATSKLTGGFDEQYF
CDR3nt: TGTGCCACCAGCAAATTAACAGGGGGCTTCGACGAGCAGTACTTC

d_gene: -
abundance: -
j_gene: TRBJ1-5
v_gene: TRBV6-5
CDR3aa: CASSLTIAYQPQHF
CDR3nt: TGTGCCAGCAGTTTAACCATAGCCTATCAGCCCCAGCATTTT

d_gene: TRBD2
abundance: once
j_gene: TRBJ2-3
v_gene: TRBV9
CDR3aa: CASSLTSGRTDTQYF
CDR3nt: TGTGCCAGCAGCCTGACTAGCGGACGCACAGATACGCAGTATTTT

d_gene: TRBD2
abundance: -
j_gene: TRBJ2-1
v_gene: TRBV4-2
CDR3aa: CASSPGLAGGEQFF
CDR3nt: TGTGCCAGCAGCCCGGGACTAGCGGGTGGTGAGCAGTTCTTC

d_gene: TRBD1
abundance: -
j_gene: TRBJ2-5
v_gene: TRBV7-6
CDR3aa: CASSLANRPGTGSSKLETQYF
CDR3nt: TGTGCCAGCAGCTTAGCCAACCGTCCCGGGACAGGGAGCAGTAAGCTGGAGACCCAGTACTTC

d_gene: -
abundance: -
j_gene: TRBJ1-2
v_gene: TRBV3-1/TRBV3-2
CDR3aa: CASTPSLSYGYTF
CDR3nt: TGTGCCAGCACCCCCTCCCTTTCCTATGGCTACACCTTC

d_gene: -
abundance: -
j_gene: TRBJ1-5
v_gene: TRBV6-1
CDR3aa: CASSVRYEAVGQPQHF
CDR3nt: TGTGCCAGCAGTGTTAGGTACGAGGCAGTTGGACAGCCCCAGCATTTT

d_gene: TRBD2
abundance: -
j_gene: TRBJ2-3
v_gene: TRBV5-6
CDR3aa: CASSLPLQRGYTDTQYF
CDR3nt: TGTGCCAGCAGCCTCCCTCTTCAGCGGGGGTACACAGATACGCAGTATTTT

d_gene: TRBD2
abundance: -
j_gene: TRBJ2-3
v_gene: TRBV9
CDR3aa: CASSGRSGGVRDTQYF
CDR3nt: TGTGCCAGCAGCGGCAGGAGCGGGGGGGTACGAGATACGCAGTATTTT

d_gene: TRBD2
abundance: few
j_gene: TRBJ2-7
v_gene: TRBV13
CDR3aa: CASSFIAGLSYEQYF
CDR3nt: TGTGCCAGCAGCTTTATAGCGGGACTGTCCTACGAGCAGTACTTC

d_gene: TRBD2
abundance: -
j_gene: TRBJ2-7
v_gene: TRBV19
CDR3aa: CASSIGSSGSYEQYF
CDR3nt: TGTGCCAGTAGTATAGGGTCCAGCGGGAGCTACGAGCAGTACTTC

d_gene: TRBD1
abundance: -
j_gene: TRBJ1-4
v_gene: TRBV7-2
CDR3aa: CASSSGDRGIGKLFF
CDR3nt: TGTGCCAGCAGCTCGGGGGACAGGGGGATCGGGAAACTGTTTTTT

d_gene: -
abundance: -
j_gene: TRBJ1-2
v_gene: TRBV6-6
CDR3aa: CASSWRDYGYTF
CDR3nt: TGTGCCAGCAGTTGGAGGGACTATGGCTACACCTTC

d_gene: -
abundance: many
j_gene: TRBJ1-2
v_gene: TRBV7-2
CDR3aa: CASSLDQGRHGYTF
CDR3nt: TGTGCCAGCAGCTTAGACCAGGGGAGACATGGCTACACCTTC

d_gene: TRBD1
abundance: -
j_gene: TRBJ1-1
v_gene: TRBV12-3/TRBV12-4
CDR3aa: CASSHSRDREAFF
CDR3nt: TGTGCCAGCAGCCATAGTCGGGACAGGGAAGCTTTCTTT